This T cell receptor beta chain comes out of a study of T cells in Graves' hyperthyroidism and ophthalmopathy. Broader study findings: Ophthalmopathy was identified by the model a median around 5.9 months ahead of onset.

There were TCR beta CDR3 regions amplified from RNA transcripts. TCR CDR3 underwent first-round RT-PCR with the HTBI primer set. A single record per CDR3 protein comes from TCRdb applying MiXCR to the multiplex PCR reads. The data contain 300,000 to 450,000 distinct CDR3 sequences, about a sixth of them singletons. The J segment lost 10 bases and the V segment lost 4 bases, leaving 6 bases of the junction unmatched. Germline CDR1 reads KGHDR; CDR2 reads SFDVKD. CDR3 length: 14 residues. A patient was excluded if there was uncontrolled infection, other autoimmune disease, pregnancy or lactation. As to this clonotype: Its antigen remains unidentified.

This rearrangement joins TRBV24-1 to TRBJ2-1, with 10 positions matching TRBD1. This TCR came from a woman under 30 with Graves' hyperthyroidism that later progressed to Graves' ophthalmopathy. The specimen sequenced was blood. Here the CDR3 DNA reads TGTGCCACCAGTGAGGGACAGGGGTATAGGGAGCAGTTCTTC. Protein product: CATSEGQGYREQFF.